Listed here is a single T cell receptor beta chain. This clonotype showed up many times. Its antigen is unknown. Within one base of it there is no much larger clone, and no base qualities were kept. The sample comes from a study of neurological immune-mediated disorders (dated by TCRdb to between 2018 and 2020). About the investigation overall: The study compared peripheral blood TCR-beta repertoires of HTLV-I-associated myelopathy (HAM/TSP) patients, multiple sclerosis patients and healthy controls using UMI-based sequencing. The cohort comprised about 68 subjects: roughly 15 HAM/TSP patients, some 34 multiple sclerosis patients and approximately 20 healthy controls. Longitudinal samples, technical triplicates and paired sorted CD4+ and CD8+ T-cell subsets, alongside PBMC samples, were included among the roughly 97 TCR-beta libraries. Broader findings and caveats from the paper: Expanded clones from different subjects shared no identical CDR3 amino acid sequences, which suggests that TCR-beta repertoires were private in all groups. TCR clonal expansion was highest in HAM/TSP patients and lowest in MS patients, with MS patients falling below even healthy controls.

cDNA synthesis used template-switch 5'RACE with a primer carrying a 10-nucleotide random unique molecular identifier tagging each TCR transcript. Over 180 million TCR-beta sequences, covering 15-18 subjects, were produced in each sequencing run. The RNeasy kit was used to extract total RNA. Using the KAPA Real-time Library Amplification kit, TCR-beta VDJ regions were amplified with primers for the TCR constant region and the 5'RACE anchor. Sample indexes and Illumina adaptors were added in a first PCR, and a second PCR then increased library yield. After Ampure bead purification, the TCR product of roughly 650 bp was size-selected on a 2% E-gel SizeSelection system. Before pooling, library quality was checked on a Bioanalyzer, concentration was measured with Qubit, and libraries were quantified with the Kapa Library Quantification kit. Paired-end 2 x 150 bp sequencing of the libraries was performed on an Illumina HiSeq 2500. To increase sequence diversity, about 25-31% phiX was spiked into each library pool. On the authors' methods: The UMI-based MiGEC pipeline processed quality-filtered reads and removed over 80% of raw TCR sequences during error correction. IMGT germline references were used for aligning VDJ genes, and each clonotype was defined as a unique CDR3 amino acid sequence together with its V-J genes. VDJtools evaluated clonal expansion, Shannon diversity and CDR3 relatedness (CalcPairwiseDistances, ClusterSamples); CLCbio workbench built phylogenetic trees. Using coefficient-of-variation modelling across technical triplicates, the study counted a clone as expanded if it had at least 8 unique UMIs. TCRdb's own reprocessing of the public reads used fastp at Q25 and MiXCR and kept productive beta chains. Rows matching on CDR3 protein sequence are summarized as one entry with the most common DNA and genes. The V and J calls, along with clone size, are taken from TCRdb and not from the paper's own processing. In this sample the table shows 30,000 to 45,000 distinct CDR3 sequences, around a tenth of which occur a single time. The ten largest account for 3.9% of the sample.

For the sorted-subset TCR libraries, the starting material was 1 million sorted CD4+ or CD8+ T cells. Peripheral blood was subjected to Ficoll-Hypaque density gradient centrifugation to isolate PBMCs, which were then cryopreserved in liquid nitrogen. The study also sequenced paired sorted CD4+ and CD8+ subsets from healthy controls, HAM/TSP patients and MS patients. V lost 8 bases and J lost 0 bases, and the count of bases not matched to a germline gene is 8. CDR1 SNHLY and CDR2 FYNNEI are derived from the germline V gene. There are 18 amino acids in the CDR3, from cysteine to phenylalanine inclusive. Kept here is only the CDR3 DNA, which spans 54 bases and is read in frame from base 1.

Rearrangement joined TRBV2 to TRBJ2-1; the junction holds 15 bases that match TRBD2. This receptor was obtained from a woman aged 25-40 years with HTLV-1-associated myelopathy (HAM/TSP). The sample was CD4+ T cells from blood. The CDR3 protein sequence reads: CASSQGLAGGSSYNEQFF. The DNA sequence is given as TGTGCCAGCTCACAAGGACTAGCGGGGGGGAGCTCCTACAATGAGCAGTTCTTC.